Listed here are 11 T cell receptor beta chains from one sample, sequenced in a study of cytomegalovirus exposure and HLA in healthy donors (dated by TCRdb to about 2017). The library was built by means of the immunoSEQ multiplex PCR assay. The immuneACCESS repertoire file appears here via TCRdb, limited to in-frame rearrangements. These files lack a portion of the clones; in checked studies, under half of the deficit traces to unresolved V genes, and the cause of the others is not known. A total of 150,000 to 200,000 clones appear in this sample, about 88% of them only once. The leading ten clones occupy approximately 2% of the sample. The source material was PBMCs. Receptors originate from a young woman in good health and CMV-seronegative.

As DNA, the CDR3 is TGTGCTAGTGGTTACAGGGAGAATCAGCCCCAGCATTTT. Protein: CASGYRENQPQHF. The chain links TRBV12-5 to TRBJ1-5; possible D gene TRBD1, 6 bases. The CDR3 totals 13 residues. The V and J ends lost 4 bases and 4 bases respectively, with 8 bases between them. The germline gives CDR1 LGHNT, CDR2 FRNRAP. Drawing the rest from reference TRBV12-5 and TRBJ1-5, the complete variable domain is DARVTQTPRHKVTEMGQEVTMRCQPILGHNTVFWYRQTMMQGLELLAYFRNRAPLDDSGMPKDRFSAEMPDATLATLKIQPSEPRDSAVYFCASGYRENQPQHFGDGTRLSIL.

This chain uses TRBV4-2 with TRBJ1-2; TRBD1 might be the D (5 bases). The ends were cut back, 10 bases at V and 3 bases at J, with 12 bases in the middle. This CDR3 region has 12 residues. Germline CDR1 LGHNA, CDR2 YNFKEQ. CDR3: CATQQADYGYTF. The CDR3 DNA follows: TGTGCCACCCAACAGGCTGACTATGGCTACACCTTC.

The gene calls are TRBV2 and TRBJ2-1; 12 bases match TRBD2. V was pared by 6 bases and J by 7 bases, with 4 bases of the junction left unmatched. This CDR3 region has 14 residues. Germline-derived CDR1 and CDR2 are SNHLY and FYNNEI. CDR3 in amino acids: CASRRTSGTNEQFF. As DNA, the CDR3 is TGTGCCAGCAGGCGGACTAGCGGGACAAATGAGCAGTTCTTC.

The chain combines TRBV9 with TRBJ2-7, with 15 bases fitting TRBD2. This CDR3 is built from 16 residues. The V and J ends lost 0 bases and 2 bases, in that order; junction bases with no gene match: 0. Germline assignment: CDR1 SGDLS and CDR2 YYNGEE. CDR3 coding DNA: TGTGCCAGCAGCGTAGGGACTAGCGGGAGGGCCTACGAGCAGTACTTC. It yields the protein CASSVGTSGRAYEQYF.

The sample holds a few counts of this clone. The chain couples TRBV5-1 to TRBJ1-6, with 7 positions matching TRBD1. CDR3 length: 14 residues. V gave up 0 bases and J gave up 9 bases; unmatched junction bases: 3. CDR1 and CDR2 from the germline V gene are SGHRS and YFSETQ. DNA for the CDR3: TGCGCCAGCAGCTTGGCCCAGGGGGGTTCACCCCTCCACTTT. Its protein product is CASSLAQGGSPLHF.

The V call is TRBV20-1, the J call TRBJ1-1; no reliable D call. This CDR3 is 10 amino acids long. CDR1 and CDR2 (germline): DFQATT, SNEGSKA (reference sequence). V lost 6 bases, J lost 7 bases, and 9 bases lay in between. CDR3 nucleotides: TGCAGTGCCGTGAGGGATGAAGCTTTCTTT. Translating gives CSAVRDEAFF.

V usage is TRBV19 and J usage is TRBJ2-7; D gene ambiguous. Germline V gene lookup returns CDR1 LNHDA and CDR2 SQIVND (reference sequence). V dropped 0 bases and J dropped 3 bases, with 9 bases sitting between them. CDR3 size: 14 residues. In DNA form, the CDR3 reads TGTGCCAGTAGTATAGACTACCGAGTCTACGAGCAGTACTTC. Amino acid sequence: CASSIDYRVYEQYF.

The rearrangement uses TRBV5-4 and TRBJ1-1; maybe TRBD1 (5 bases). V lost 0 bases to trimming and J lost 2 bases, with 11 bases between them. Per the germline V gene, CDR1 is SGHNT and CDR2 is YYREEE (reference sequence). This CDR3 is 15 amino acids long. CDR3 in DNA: TGTGCCAGCAGCTTGGATTACAGGCCTAACACTGAAGCTTTCTTT. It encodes CASSLDYRPNTEAFF.

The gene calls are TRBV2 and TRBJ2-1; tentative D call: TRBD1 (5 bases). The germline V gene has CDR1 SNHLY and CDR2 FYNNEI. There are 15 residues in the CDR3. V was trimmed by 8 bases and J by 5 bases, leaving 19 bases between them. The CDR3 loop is CASLGVAGRNNEQFF. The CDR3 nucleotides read TGTGCCAGCCTCGGTGTGGCAGGGCGTAACAATGAGCAGTTCTTC.

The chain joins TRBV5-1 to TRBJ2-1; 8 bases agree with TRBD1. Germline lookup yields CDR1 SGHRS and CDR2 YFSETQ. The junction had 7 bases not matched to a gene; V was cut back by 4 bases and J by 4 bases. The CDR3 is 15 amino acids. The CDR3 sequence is CASSQTGEGYNEQFF. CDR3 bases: TGCGCCAGCAGCCAGACAGGGGAAGGGTACAATGAGCAGTTCTTC.

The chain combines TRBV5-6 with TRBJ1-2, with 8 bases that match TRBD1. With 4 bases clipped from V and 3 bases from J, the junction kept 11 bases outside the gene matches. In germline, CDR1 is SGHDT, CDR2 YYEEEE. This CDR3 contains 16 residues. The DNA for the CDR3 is TGTGCCAGCAGCCCCAACGACAGGGGTTCCTACTATGGCTACACCTTC. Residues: CASSPNDRGSYYGYTF.